This record covers a single T cell receptor (beta chain). The data originate from a study of shared T cell receptors in the human thymus. The protocol was immunoSEQ multiplex PCR, while the TCRdb copy is restricted to in-frame clones and leaves out a portion. The sample has more than 550,000 clones; over 75% are singletons. CDR1 and CDR2 (germline): SGHNT, YYREEE (reference sequence). The CDR3 is 15 amino acids. Germline trimming cut 0 bases from V and 7 bases from J; bases unmatched to any gene: 9. Another study also made use of these data, one on human thymus T cells. That report adds: Corrective surgery for congenital heart defects was being performed on the healthy Finnish infants who served as donors.

The V and J genes are TRBV5-4 and TRBJ1-1; TRBD1 matches 7 bases. The TCR originated in a boy under two years old with a congenital heart defect. Material for sequencing was thymocytes. CDR3 bases: TGTGCCAGCAGCTTGGCAGTGGACAGGCCCGATGAAGCTTTCTTT. It specifies CASSLAVDRPDEAFF. Variable domain in full (rest from reference TRBV5-4 and TRBJ1-1): ETGVTQSPTHLIKTRGQQVTLRCSSQSGHNTVSWYQQALGQGPQFIFQYYREEENGRGNFPPRFSGLQFPNYSSELNVNALELDDSALYLCASSLAVDRPDEAFFGQGTRLTVV.